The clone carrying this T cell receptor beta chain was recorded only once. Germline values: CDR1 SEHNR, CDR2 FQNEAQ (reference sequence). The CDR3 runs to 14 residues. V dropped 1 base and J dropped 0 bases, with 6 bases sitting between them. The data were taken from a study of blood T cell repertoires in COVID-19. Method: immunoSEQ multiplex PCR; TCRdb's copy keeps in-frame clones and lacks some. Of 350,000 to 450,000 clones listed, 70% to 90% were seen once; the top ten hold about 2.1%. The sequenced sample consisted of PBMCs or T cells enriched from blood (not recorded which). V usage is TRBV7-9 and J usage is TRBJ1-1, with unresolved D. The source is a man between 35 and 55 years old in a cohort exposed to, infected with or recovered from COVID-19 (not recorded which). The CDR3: CASSLVGMNTEAFF. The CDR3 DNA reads TGTGCCAGCAGCTTAGTCGGGATGAACACTGAAGCTTTCTTT.